The present T cell receptor beta chain was sequenced within a study of Tregs in tolerant kidney transplant recipients. Study observations and caveats: In tolerant patients, donor-specific Tregs outgrew total Tregs, suggesting antigen-driven expansion.

The CDR3 is 14 residues long. CDR1 and CDR2 from the germline V gene are SGHVS and FNYEAQ. V was pared by 2 bases and J by 5 bases, with 12 bases between. As for this clone: Its antigen is currently unknown.

The table came from immunoSEQ multiplex PCR; TCRdb's copy has only in-frame clones and leaves some out. The table records about 110,000 clones, around 90% of them present only once. The receptor comes from a human donor who received a combined kidney and bone marrow transplant. The rearrangement links TRBV7-6 to TRBJ2-5; D perhaps matches TRBD2 (6 bases). Specimen: CD4+ T cells from blood, collected before the transplant. CDR3 in DNA: TGTGCCAGCAGCTTACGCGGAGGGGAGGAGACCCAGTACTTC. Protein product: CASSLRGGEETQYF. Based on the CDR3 plus reference TRBV7-6 and TRBJ2-5, the full variable domain is GAGVSQSPRYKVTKRGQDVALRCDPISGHVSLYWYRQALGQGPEFLTYFNYEAQQDKSGLPNDRFSAERPEGSISTLTIQRTEQRDSAMYRCASSLRGGEETQYFGPGTRLLVL.